Given below is one T cell receptor (beta chain) in context. PCR employed 60 Vbeta and 13 Jbeta primers. The table came from immunoSEQ multiplex PCR; TCRdb's copy has only in-frame clones and leaves some out. The table records 190,000 or so clones, 79% of them present only once. This sample was taken from a study of cytomegalovirus exposure and HLA in healthy donors. Germline lookup yields CDR1 MNHEY and CDR2 SVGAGI. The CDR3 sequence is 13 residues long. Deletions cut 7 bases from V and 2 bases from J, with 11 bases between. The genes are TRBV6-5 and TRBJ1-1, with D unclear. Sequencing input: PBMCs. This TCR derives from a girl aged 5-17 years in good health and CMV-seropositive. The CDR3 DNA reads as TGTGCCAGCACCAAAACACATAACACTGAAGCTTTCTTT. It is translated as CASTKTHNTEAFF.